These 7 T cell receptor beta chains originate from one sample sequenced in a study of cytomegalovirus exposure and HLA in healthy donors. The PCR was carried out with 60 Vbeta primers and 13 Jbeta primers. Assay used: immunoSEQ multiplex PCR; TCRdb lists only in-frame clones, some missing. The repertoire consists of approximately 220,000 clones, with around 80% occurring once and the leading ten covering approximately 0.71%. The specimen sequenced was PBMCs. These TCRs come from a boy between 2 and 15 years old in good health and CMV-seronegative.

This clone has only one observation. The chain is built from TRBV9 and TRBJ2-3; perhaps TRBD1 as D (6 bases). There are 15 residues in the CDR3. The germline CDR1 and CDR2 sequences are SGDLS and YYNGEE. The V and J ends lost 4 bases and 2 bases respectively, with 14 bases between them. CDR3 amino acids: CASSFQTGITDTQYF. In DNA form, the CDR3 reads TGTGCCAGCAGCTTTCAGACAGGAATCACAGATACGCAGTATTTT. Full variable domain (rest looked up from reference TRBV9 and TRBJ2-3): DSGVTQTPKHLITATGQRVTLRCSPRSGDLSVYWYQQSLDQGLQFLIQYYNGEERAKGNILERFSAQQFPDLHSELNLSSLELGDSALYFCASSFQTGITDTQYFGPGTRLTVL.

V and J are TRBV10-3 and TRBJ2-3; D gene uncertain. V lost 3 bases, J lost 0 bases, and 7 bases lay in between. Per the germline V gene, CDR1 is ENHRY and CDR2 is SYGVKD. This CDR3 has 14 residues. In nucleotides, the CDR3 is TGTGCCATCAGTGATCCACGGAGCACAGATACGCAGTATTTT. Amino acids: CAISDPRSTDTQYF.

The CDR3 loop reads CASSLLGQSSTDTQYF. The CDR3 DNA sequence: TGTGCCAGCAGCTTATTAGGACAGTCTAGCACAGATACGCAGTATTTT. V and J are TRBV7-3 and TRBJ2-3, with D possibly being TRBD1 (6 bases). Germline V gives CDR1 SGHTA, CDR2 FQGTGA. Trimming stripped 2 bases from V and 0 bases from J, with 12 bases between. This CDR3 comprises 16 residues. Combining the CDR3 with reference TRBV7-3 and TRBJ2-3 gives the whole variable domain GAGVSQTPSNKVTEKGKYVELRCDPISGHTALYWYRQSLGQGPEFLIYFQGTGAADDSGLPNDRFFAVRPEGSVSTLKIQRTERGDSAVYLCASSLLGQSSTDTQYFGPGTRLTVL.

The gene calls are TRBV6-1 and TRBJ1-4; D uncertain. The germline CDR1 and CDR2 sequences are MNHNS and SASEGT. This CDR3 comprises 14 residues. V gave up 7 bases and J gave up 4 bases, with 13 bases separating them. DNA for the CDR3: TGTGCCAGCAATGGAGCAGGAGTTAATGAAAAACTGTTTTTT. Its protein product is CASNGAGVNEKLFF.

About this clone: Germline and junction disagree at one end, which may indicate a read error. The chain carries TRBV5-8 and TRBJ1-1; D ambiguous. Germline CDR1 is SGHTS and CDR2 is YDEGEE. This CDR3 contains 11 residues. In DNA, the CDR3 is TGTGCCAGCAGCGAAGGAGGACGGGGAGCTTTT. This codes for CASSEGGRGAF.

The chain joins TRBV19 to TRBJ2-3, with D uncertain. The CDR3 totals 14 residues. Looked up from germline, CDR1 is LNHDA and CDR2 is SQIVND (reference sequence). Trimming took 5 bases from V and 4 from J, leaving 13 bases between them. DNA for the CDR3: TGTGCCAGTAGTCCCGAAGACTTCCCAGATACGCAGTATTTT. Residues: CASSPEDFPDTQYF.

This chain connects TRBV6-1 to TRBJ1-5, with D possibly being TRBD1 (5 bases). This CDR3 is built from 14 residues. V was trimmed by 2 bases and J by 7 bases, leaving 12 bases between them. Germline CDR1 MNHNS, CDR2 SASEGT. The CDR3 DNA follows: TGTGCCAGCAGTGAAATGGGGGGGGGACAGCCCCAGCATTTT. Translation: CASSEMGGGQPQHF.